The 3 T cell receptor beta chains below come from one sample, sequenced in a study of shared clonotypes between healthy human individuals. TCRdb keeps only in-frame clones here, not all; method: immunoSEQ multiplex PCR. This sample carries approximately 1,500,000 clones, roughly 96% of them seen once, and the ten largest clones take 1.2%. Sample: naive CD4+ T cells sorted from blood. Specified subset: CD45RA+ positively selected. These receptors all stem from a man under 40 in good health.

This rearrangement joins TRBV6-6 to TRBJ2-7, with D unresolved. Per germline, CDR1 MNHNY and CDR2 SVGAGI (reference sequence). The CDR3 runs 12 residues. V gave up 6 bases and J gave up 3 bases, with 9 bases separating them. The CDR3 sequence is CASSTELYEQYF. As DNA, the CDR3 is TGTGCCAGCAGCACAGAGCTCTACGAGCAGTACTTC.

V usage is TRBV5-6 and J usage is TRBJ2-3, with unresolved D. The CDR3 runs to 15 residues. CDR1 SGHDT and CDR2 YYEEEE come from the germline V gene. With 0 bases removed from V and 4 bases from J, the gap between germline ends came to 12 bases. As DNA, the CDR3 is TGTGCCAGCAGCTTGGTACTGGGCCCCTCAGATACGCAGTATTTT. Translating it yields CASSLVLGPSDTQYF.

The V gene is TRBV25-1, the J gene TRBJ2-5; unclear D gene. Germline assignment: CDR1 MGHDK and CDR2 SYGVNS. With 3 bases removed from V and 4 bases from J, the gap between germline ends came to 15 bases. This CDR3 contains 15 residues. CDR3 DNA sequence: TGTGCCAGCAGTGATTCGAGGCCTCCGGGAGAGACCCAGTACTTC. Encoded protein: CASSDSRPPGETQYF.